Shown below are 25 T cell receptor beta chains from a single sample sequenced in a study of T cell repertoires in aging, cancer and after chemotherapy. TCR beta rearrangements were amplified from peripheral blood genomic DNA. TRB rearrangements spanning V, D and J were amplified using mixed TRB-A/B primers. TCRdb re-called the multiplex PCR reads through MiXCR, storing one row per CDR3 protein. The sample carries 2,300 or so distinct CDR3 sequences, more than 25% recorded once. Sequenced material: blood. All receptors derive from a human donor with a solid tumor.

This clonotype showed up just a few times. The CDR3 sequence is CSARTLTRRSGANVLTF. CDR3 coding DNA: TGCAGTGCTAGAACACTGACAAGGCGCTCTGGGGCCAACGTCCTGACTTTC. The V call is TRBV20-1, the J call TRBJ2-6, with no clear D. The CDR3 spans 17 residues. With 2 bases removed from V and 0 bases from J, the gap between germline ends came to 14 bases. The germline CDR1 and CDR2 sequences are DFQATT and SNEGSKA (reference sequence).

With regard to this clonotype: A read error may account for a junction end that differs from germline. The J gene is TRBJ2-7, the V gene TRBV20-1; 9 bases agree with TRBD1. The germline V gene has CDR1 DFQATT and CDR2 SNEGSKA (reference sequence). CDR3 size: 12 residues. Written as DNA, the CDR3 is TGCAGTGCCCGTTACTTAGGGGACAGGGAAGGCTTC. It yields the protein CSARYLGDREGF.

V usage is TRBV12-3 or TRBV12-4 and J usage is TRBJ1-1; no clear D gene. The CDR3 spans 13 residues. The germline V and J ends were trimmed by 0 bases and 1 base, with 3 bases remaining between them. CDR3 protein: CASSLAENTEAFF. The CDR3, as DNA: TGTGCCAGCAGTTTAGCCGAGAACACTGAAGCTTTCTTT.

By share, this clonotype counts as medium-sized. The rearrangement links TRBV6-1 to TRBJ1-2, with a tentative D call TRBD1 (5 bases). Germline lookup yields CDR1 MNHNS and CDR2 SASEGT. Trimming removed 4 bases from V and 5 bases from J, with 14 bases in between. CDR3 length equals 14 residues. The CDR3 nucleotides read TGTGCCAGCAGTGGGAGGACATTTGGGTATGGCTACACCTTC. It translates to CASSGRTFGYGYTF.

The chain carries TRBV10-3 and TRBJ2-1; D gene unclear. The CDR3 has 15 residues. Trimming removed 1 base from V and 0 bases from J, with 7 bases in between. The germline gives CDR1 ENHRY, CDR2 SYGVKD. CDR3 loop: CAISELGVSYNEQFF. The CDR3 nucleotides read TGTGCCATCAGTGAGTTGGGTGTCTCCTACAATGAGCAGTTCTTC.

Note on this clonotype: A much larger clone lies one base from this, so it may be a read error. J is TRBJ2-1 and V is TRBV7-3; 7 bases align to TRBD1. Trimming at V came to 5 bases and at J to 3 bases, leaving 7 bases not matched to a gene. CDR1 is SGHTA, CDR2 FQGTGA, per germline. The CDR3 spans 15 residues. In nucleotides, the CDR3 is TGTGCCAGCAGCCAACAGGGGAGCTTCTACAATGAGCAGTTCTTC. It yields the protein CASSQQGSFYNEQFF.

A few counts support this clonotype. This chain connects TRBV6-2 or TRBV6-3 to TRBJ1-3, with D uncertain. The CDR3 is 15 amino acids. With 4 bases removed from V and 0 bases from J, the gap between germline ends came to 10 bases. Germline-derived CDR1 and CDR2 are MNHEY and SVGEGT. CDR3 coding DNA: TGTGCCAGCAGTTCCACCCGGACCTCTGGAAACACCATATATTTT. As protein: CASSSTRTSGNTIYF.

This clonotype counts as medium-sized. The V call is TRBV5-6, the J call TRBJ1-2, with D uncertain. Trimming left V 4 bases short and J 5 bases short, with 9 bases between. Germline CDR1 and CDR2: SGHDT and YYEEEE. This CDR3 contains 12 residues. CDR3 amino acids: CASSGRTYGYTF. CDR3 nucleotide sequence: TGTGCCAGCAGCGGAAGGACTTATGGCTACACCTTC.

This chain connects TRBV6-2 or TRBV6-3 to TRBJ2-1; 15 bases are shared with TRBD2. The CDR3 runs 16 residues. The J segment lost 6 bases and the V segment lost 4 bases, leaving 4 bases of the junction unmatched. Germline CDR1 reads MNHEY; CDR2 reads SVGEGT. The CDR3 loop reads CASSSLGLAGGNEQFF. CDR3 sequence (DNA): TGTGCCAGCAGTTCTTTGGGACTAGCGGGGGGCAATGAGCAGTTCTTC.

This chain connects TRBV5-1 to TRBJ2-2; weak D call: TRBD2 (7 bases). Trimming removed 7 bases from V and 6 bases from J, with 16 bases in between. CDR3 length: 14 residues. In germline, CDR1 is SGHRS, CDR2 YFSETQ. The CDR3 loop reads CASERGAIAGELFF. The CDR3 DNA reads TGCGCCAGCGAACGGGGGGCCATCGCCGGGGAGCTGTTTTTT.

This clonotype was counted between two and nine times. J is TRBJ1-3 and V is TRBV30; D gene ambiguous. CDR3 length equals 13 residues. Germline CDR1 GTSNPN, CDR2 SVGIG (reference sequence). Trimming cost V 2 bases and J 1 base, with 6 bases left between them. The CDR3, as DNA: TGTGCCTGGAGTCGGGCATCTGGAAACACCATATATTTT. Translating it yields CAWSRASGNTIYF.

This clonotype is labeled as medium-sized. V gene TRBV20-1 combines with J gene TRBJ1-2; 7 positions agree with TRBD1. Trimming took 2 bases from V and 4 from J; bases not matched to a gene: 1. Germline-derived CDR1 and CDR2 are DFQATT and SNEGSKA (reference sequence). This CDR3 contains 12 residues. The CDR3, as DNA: TGCAGTGCTAGACCAGGGGGCTATGGCTACACCTTC. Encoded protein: CSARPGGYGYTF.

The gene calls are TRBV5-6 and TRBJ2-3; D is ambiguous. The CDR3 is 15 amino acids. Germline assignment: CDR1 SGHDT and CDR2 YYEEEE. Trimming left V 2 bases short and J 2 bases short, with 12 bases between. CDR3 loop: CASSLSRSYTDTQYF. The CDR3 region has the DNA TGTGCCAGCAGCTTAAGCAGGTCTTACACAGATACGCAGTATTTT.

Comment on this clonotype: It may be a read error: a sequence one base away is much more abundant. The CDR3 loop reads CASSFFHYGYTF. The DNA of the CDR3 is TGTGCCAGCAGCTTTTTCCACTATGGCTACACCTTC. The chain has TRBV7-9 and TRBJ1-2; D is unclear. Germline V gene sequence: CDR1 SEHNR, CDR2 FQNEAQ (reference sequence). The CDR3 length is 12 residues. With 3 bases removed from V and 3 bases from J, the gap between germline ends came to 5 bases. Full variable domain (outside the CDR3, taken from reference TRBV7-9 and TRBJ1-2): DTGVSQNPRHKITKRGQNVTFRCDPISEHNRLYWYRQTLGQGPEFLTYFQNEAQLEKSRLLSDRFSAERPKGSFSTLEIQRTEQGDSAMYLCASSFFHYGYTFGSGTRLTVV.

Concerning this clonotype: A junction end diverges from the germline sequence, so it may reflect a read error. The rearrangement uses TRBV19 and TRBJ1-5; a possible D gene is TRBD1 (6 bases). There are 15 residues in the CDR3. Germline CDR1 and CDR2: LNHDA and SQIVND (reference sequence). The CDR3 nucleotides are TGTCCCAGTAGTAGTGTTTCAGGGGGCAATCAGCCCCAGCATTTT. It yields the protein CPSSSVSGGNQPQHF.

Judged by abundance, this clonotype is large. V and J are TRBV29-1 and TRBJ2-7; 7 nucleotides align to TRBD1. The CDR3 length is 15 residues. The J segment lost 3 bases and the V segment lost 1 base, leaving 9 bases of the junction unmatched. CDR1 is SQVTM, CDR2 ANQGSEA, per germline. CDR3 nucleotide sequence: TGCAGCGTTGAAGGGGGGCAGGGGGAGCACTACGAGCAGTACTTC. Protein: CSVEGGQGEHYEQYF.

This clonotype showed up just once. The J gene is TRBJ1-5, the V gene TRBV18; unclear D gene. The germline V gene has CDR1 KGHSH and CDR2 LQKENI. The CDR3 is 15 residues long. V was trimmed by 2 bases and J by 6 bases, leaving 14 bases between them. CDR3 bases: TGTGCCAGCTCACCAGGAGAGGGTTCGGGTCAGCCCCAGCATTTT. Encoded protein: CASSPGEGSGQPQHF.

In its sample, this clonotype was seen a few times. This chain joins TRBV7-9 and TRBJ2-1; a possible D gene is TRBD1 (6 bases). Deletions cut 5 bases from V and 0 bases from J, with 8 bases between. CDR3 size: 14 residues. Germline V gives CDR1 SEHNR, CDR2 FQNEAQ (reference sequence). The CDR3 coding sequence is TGTGCCAGCAGCCGAGGGGGCTCCTACAATGAGCAGTTCTTC. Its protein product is CASSRGGSYNEQFF.

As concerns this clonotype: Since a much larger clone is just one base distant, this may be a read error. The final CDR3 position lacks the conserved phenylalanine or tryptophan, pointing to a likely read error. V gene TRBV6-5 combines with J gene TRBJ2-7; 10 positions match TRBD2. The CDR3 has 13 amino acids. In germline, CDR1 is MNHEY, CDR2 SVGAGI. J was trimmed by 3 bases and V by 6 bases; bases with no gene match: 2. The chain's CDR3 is CASRKREGYEQYL. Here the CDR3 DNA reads TGTGCCAGCAGAAAGCGGGAGGGCTACGAGCAGTACTTG.

CDR3 DNA sequence: TGTGCCAGCTCACCGTCCCAGGATTATGGCTACACCTTC. Residues: CASSPSQDYGYTF. The chain carries TRBV18 and TRBJ1-2; D remains unclear. The CDR3 runs 13 residues. Germline-derived CDR1 and CDR2 are KGHSH and LQKENI. Trimming took 3 bases from V and 5 from J, leaving 10 bases between them.

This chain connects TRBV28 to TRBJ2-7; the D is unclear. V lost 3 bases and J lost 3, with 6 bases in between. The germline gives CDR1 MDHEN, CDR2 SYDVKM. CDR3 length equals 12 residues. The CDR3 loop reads CASSFSVYEQYF. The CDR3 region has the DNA TGTGCCAGCAGTTTCTCAGTCTACGAGCAGTACTTC. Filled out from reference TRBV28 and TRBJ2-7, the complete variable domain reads DVKVTQSSRYLVKRTGEKVFLECVQDMDHENMFWYRQDPGLGLRLIYFSYDVKMKEKGDIPEGYSVSREKKERFSLILESASTNQTSMYLCASSFSVYEQYFGPGTRLTVT.

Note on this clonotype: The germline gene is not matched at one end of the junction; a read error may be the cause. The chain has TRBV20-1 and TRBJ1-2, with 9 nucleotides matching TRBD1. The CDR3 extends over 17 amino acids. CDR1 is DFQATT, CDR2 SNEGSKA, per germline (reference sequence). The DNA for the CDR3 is TGCAGTGCTAGGGGAGATCTAGGGACAGGGCCTAAATATGGCTACACCTTC. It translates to CSARGDLGTGPKYGYTF.

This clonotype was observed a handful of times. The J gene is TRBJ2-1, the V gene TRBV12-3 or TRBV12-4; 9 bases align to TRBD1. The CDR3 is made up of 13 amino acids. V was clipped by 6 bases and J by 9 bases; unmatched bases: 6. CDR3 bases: TGTGCCAGCAGGGCCGGGACAGGGACTGAGCAGTTCTTC. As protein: CASRAGTGTEQFF.

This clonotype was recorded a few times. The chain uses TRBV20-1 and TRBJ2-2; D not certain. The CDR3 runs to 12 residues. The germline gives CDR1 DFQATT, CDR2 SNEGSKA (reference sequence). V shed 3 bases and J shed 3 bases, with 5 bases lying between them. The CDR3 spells CSASRDTGELFF. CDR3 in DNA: TGCAGTGCTAGTAGGGACACCGGGGAGCTGTTTTTT.

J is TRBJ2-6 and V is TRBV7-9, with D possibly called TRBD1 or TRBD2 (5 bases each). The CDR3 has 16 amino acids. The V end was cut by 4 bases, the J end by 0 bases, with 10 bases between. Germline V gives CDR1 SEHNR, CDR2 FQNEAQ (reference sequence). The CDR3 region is CASSSDGGSGANVLTF. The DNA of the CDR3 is TGTGCCAGCAGCTCGGATGGGGGCTCTGGGGCCAACGTCCTGACTTTC.